The following is a TCR beta chain sequence with its context. The antigen remains unidentified. The RNA input was roughly 0.45 to 1 ug, and it was reverse transcribed with random hexamers. An immunoSEQ multiplex PCR amplified TCR beta CDR3 over 54 Vbeta and 13 Jbeta. MiXCR, run by TCRdb on the immunoSEQ multiplex PCR reads, gives a single entry per CDR3 protein. The sample includes 200,000 to 300,000 distinct CDR3 sequences, 90% to 96% seen only once; the top ten take approximately 0.094%. The length of the CDR3 is 15 residues. Trimming stripped 1 base from V and 3 bases from J, with 10 bases between. From germline, CDR1 is SEHNR and CDR2 FQNEAQ (reference sequence). This sample is part of a study of CD8 T cells in Susac syndrome. Whole-study context: Among the sequenced Susac syndrome patients, more than five had active disease while eight or nine were in remission. Susac syndrome patients were untreated, on corticosteroids with some adding intravenous immunoglobulin, or on intravenous immunoglobulin only. Whole-study findings and limits: In Susac syndrome, CD4+ T cell repertoires lacked any clonal expansion.

Sequencing was carried out using CD4+ T cells from PBMCs. The chain links TRBV7-9 to TRBJ1-5; TRBD1 might be the D (6 bases). The TCR sequence derives from a human donor with Susac syndrome. CDR3 loop: CASSLGQAFNQPQHF. Written as DNA, the CDR3 is TGTGCCAGCAGCTTAGGACAGGCATTCAATCAGCCCCAGCATTTT.